Each of the 8 T cell receptor beta chains below was sequenced from the same sample in a study of cytomegalovirus exposure and HLA in healthy donors. The PCR contained 60 Vbeta and 13 Jbeta primers. The table came from immunoSEQ multiplex PCR; TCRdb's copy has only in-frame clones and leaves some out. The sample yields over 50,000 clones, 89% seen once. The sequenced material came from PBMCs. Source of these receptors: a man aged 25 to 40 in good health and CMV-seropositive.

The chain couples TRBV6-1 to TRBJ1-5; 9 positions match TRBD1. The CDR3 is 15 amino acids. The V segment lost 6 bases and the J segment 6 bases; nucleotides outside the gene matches: 9. Per the germline V gene, CDR1 is MNHNS and CDR2 is SASEGT. As DNA, the CDR3 is TGTGCCAGCAGGCGGACAGGGGAGTTGGGTCAGCCCCAGCATTTT. Protein: CASRRTGELGQPQHF.

This chain links TRBV27 with TRBJ2-5, with D possibly TRBD1 on 6 matching bases. V was shortened by 10 bases and J by 3 bases, with 24 bases between the two germline ends. CDR3 length: 16 residues. Germline CDR1 is MNHEY and CDR2 is SMNVEV (reference sequence). The CDR3 protein is CATDGSDQGIEETQYF. CDR3 sequence (DNA): TGTGCCACCGACGGCTCCGACCAGGGGATTGAAGAGACCCAGTACTTC.

This chain connects TRBV28 to TRBJ1-5, with D unclear. CDR3 length: 13 residues. V lost 6 bases and J 10 bases, leaving 16 bases between the germline ends. Germline V gives CDR1 MDHEN, CDR2 SYDVKM. CDR3 region: CASSSPVVHPQHF. The CDR3 DNA reads as TGTGCCAGCAGCTCCCCCGTGGTACATCCCCAGCATTTT.

This clone has just one count. V is TRBV30 and J is TRBJ1-3; the D gene is possibly TRBD1 (6 bases). This CDR3 has 14 residues. V gave up 3 bases and J gave up 6 bases, with 15 bases separating them. Germline V gene lookup returns CDR1 GTSNPN and CDR2 SVGIG (reference sequence). The CDR3 region has the DNA TGTGCCTGGAGCCGTACAGGGAAAGAAAACACCATATATTTT. Translating it yields CAWSRTGKENTIYF.

The chain has TRBV5-5 and TRBJ1-1, with a weak D call TRBD1 (5 bases). The ends were cut back, 6 bases at V and 1 base at J, with 16 bases in the middle. This CDR3 is built from 15 residues. Looked up from germline, CDR1 is SGHKS and CDR2 is YYEKEE (reference sequence). The CDR3 DNA reads as TGTGCCAGCATCCGGGGGGAGGTCAAGAACACTGAAGCTTTCTTT. As protein: CASIRGEVKNTEAFF.

The CDR3 region has the DNA TGCGCCAGCAGCTTGGTCACTCTTGATGGTGGCTACACCTTC. This encodes CASSLVTLDGGYTF. This chain connects TRBV5-1 to TRBJ1-2; D is ambiguous. The germline V gene has CDR1 SGHRS and CDR2 YFSETQ. V lost 0 bases and J lost 7, with 13 bases in between. This CDR3 region has 14 residues. Complete variable domain (other parts from reference TRBV5-1 and TRBJ1-2): KAGVTQTPRYLIKTRGQQVTLSCSPISGHRSVSWYQQTPGQGLQFLFEYFSETQRNKGNFPGRFSGRQFSNSRSEMNVSTLELGDSALYLCASSLVTLDGGYTFGSGTRLTVV.

This clone has only one observation. This chain connects TRBV15 to TRBJ1-3, with D maybe TRBD1 (5 bases). Trimming removed 0 bases from V and 5 bases from J, with 5 bases in between. This CDR3 has 13 residues. The germline V gene has CDR1 LNHNV and CDR2 YYDKDF (reference sequence). CDR3 loop: CATSREGRNTIYF. Here the CDR3 DNA reads TGTGCCACCAGCAGAGAGGGGCGAAACACCATATATTTT.

This clone was counted once. The CDR3 protein is CAWTGEDIMNTEAFF. CDR3 nucleotides: TGTGCCTGGACGGGGGAGGATATCATGAACACTGAAGCTTTCTTT. The V gene is TRBV30, the J gene TRBJ1-1, with a possible D match to TRBD1 (5 bases). In germline, CDR1 is GTSNPN, CDR2 SVGIG (reference sequence). V was clipped by 4 bases and J by 0 bases, with 15 bases between them. This CDR3 is built from 15 residues.